The clone carrying this T cell receptor beta chain came up many times. Its antigen is unknown. The sample belongs to a study of T cell repertoires in cytomegalovirus infection. Study-wide background: Public TCR beta signature analysis indicated the presence of both CMV infection and matching HLA type. Study-level results: HLA-C-restricted CMV clonotypes gave the most frequent clonotype in two of eight donors. The study identified carriers of CMV plus the relevant HLA from cumulative public TCR beta family frequency.

This CDR3 has 16 residues. V lost 5 bases and J 0 bases, leaving 17 bases between the germline ends. Germline lookup yields CDR1 MNHEY and CDR2 SVGEGT. One entry per CDR3 protein results from TCRdb running MiXCR on the reads. The table shows about 210,000 distinct CDR3 sequences, with 5% to 8.5% occurring only once. The chain couples TRBV6-2 or TRBV6-3 to TRBJ2-7, with D maybe TRBD2 (6 bases). This receptor was identified in a human donor in good health (CMV status not recorded). Some clones in this sample may be carry-over from other donors' samples. The sample consisted of PBMCs. CDR3 in DNA: TGTGCCAGCAGTCAACCCGCGGGACGGAGCTCCTACGAGCAGTACTTC. It codes for CASSQPAGRSSYEQYF.